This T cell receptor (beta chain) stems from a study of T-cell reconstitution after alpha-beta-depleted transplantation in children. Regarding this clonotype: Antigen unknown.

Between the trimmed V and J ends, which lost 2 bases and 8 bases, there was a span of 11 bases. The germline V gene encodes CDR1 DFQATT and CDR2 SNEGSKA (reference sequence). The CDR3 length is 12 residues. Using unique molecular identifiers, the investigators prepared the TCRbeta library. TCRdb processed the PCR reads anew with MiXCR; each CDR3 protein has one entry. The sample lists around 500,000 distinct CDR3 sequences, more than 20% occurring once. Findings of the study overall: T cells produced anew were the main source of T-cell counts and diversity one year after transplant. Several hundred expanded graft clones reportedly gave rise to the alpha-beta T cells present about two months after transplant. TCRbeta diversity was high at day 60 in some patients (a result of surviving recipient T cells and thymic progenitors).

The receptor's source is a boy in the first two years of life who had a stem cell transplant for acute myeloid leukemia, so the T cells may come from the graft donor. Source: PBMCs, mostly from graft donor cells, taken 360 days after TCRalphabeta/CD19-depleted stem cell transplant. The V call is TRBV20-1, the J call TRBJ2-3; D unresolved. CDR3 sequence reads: CSARPHTLTQYF. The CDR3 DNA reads TGCAGTGCTAGACCACACACTCTTACGCAGTATTTT.